This T cell receptor beta chain appears in the sequencing data of a study of regulatory T cells in long-lasting Graves disease. Building the TCR beta libraries relied on iRepertoire HTBI primers, and CDR3 regions underwent Arm-PCR. TCRdb passed the multiplex PCR reads through MiXCR, listing each CDR3 protein once. Of more than 650,000 distinct CDR3 sequences detected, 25% to 35% appear once; the ten largest clones hold about 40%. The time point is: persistent/refractory GD, antithyroid drugs over 5 years with positive TRAb. PBMC RNA served as the TCR library source. This clonotype was sampled from a female donor with Graves disease. The sequenced sample was peripheral blood mononuclear cells (PBMCs), obtained when the disease was refractory, from a patient treated with antithyroid drugs.

CDR3 loop: CASSPYRGGVGNEQFF. The CDR3 region has the DNA TGTGCCAGCAGCCCGTACAGGGGAGGGGTGGGTAATGAGCAGTTCTTC. The chain joins TRBV7-2 to TRBJ2-1, with D perhaps TRBD1 or TRBD2 (7 bases each). The CDR3 sequence is 16 residues long. In germline, CDR1 is SGHTA, CDR2 FQGNSA. V gave up 5 bases and J gave up 7 bases, with 21 bases separating them.